This T cell receptor (beta chain) comes out of a study of early T cells in non-severe SARS-CoV-2 infection. Overall study results and limits: Using VDJdb, the matching emphasized anti-spike CD8 responses while missing private and CD4 specificities.

Researchers attached unique molecular identifiers to individual cDNA molecules. In TCRdb, the 5' RACE reads were re-called with MiXCR into one record per CDR3 protein. Here the sample spans 60,000 to 75,000 distinct CDR3 sequences, roughly 10% being singletons. A remark on this clonotype: Its specificity is not known.

CDR3 length: 14 residues. The V gene end was trimmed by 6 bases and the J gene end by 7 bases; junction bases not matched to a gene: 11. Germline V gene data show CDR1 as SGHAT and CDR2 as FQDESV (reference sequence). This sequence was found in an adult who was a healthcare worker with PCR-confirmed SARS-CoV-2 infection or an uninfected control (not recorded which). The sample in question was whole blood, obtained at baseline. The V and J genes are TRBV11-1 and TRBJ2-7, with 8 bases fitting TRBD1. CDR3 in amino acids: CASSLDRVGQEQYF. The CDR3, as DNA: TGTGCCAGCAGTCTGGACAGGGTGGGCCAGGAGCAGTACTTC.